This TCR beta chain was sequenced in a study of vaccination effects on CD4 cells after COVID-19. Study as a whole: It was a median of 72 days after the second dose that post-vaccine samples were obtained.

On this clone itself: Its matching antigen is unknown.

Produced via immunoSEQ multiplex PCR; TCRdb's table is partial and in-frame only. The data show around 59,000 clones, 75% to 85% seen once. Antigen-specific CD4+ T cells were expanded (with viral peptide pools) by the ViraFEST assay ahead of sequencing. Once cultured for 10 days, the cells underwent separation to obtain CD4+ T cells. Two-dose vaccination with either BNT162b2 or mRNA-1273 was given to the participants. According to the study, vaccine recipients showed no prior SARS-CoV-2 infection and negative nucleocapsid antibodies. Wells containing two million PBMC each were cultured with about 9 IU/ml IL-2 and 7.5 to 10 ug/ml peptides. Half-medium replacement with IL-2 medium occurred on days 3 and 7. This specimen consisted of CD4+ T cells from PBMCs cultured with HCoV-OC43 spike peptides, obtained after COVID-19 vaccination. The subset: HCoV-OC43 spike overlapping peptide pool stimulation. This clonotype was sampled from a human donor who received a COVID-19 vaccine.

The CDR3 sequence is CASSLRGNIQYF. The CDR3 region has the DNA TGTGCCAGCAGCTTGCGGGGAAACATTCAGTACTTC. The rearrangement joins TRBV5-6 to TRBJ2-4; maybe TRBD2 (5 bases). Germline CDR1 and CDR2: SGHDT and YYEEEE. V was clipped by 1 base and J by 6 bases, with 5 bases between them. The CDR3 spans 12 residues.